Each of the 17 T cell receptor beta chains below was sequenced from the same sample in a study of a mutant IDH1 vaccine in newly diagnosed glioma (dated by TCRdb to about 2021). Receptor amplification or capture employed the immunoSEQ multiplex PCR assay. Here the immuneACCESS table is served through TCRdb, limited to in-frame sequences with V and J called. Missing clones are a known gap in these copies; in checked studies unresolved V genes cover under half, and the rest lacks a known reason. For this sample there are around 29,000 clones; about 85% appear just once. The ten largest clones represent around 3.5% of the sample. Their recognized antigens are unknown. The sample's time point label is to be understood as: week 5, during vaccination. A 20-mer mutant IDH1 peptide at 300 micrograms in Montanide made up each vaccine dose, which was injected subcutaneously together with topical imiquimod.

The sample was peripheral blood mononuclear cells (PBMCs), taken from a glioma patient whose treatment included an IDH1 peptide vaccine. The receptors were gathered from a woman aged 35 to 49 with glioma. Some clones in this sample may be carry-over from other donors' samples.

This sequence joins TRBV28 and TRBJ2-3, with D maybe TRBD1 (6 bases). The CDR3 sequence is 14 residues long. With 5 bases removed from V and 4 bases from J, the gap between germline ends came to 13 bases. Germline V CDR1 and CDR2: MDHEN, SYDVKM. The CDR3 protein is CASSQGLRSDTQYF. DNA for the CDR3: TGTGCCAGCAGTCAGGGGCTCAGGTCAGATACGCAGTATTTT.

The CDR3 nucleotides read TGTGCCAGCAGCCGCGACAGGCTCCAAGAGACCCAGTACTTC. Protein product: CASSRDRLQETQYF. This chain joins TRBV6-6 and TRBJ2-5; a weak D match, TRBD1 (6 bases). V lost 6 bases to trimming and J lost 1 base, with 12 bases between them. Germline V gene sequence: CDR1 MNHNY, CDR2 SVGAGI (reference sequence). This CDR3 region has 14 residues.

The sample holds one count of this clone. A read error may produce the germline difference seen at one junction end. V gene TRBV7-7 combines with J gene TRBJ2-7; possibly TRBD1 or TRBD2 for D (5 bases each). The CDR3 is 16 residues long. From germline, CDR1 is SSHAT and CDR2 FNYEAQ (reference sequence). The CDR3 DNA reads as TGTGCTAGCAGCTTAGAGGGGCTGACGGGCTCCTACGAGCAGTACTTC. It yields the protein CASSLEGLTGSYEQYF.

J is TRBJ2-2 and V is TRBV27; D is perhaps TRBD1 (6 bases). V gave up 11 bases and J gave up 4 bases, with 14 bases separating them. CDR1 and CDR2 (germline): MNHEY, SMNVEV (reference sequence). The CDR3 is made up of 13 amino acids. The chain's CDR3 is CAARGGITGELFF. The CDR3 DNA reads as TGTGCCGCTCGAGGGGGAATCACCGGGGAGCTGTTTTTT.

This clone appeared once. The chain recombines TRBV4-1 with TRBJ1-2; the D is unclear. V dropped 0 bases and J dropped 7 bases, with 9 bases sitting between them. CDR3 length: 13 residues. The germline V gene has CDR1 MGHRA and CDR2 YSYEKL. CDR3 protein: CASSQDLSGGYTF. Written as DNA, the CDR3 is TGCGCCAGCAGCCAAGATCTGTCGGGTGGCTACACCTTC.

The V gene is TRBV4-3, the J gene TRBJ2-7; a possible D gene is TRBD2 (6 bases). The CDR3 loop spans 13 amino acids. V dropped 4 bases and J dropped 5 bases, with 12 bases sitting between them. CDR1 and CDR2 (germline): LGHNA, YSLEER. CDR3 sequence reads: CASSLSWRDEQYF. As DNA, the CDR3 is TGCGCCAGCAGCCTCAGTTGGAGGGACGAGCAGTACTTC.

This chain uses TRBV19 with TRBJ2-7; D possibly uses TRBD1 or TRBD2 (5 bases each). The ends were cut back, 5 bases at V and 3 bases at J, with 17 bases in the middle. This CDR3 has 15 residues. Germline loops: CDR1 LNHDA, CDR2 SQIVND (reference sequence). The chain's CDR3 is CASSLGTERLYEQYF. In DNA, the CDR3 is TGTGCCAGTAGTCTAGGGACGGAGAGGCTCTACGAGCAGTACTTC. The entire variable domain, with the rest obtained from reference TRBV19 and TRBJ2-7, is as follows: DGGITQSPKYLFRKEGQNVTLSCEQNLNHDAMYWYRQDPGQGLRLIYYSQIVNDFQKGDIAEGYSVSREKKESFPLTVTSAQKNPTAFYLCASSLGTERLYEQYFGPGTRLTVT.

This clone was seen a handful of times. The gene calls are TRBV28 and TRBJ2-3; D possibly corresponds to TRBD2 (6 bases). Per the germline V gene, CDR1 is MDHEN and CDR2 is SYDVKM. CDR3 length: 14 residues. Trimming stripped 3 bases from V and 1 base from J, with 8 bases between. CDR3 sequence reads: CASSFVAGTDTQYF. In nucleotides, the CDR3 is TGTGCCAGCAGTTTTGTAGCGGGCACAGATACGCAGTATTTT.

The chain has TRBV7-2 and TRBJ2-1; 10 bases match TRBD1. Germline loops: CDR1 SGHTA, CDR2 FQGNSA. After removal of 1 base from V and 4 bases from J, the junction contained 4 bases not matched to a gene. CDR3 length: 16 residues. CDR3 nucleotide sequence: TGTGCCAGCAGCTTAGGGGACAGGGGAAGGTACAATGAGCAGTTCTTC. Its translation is CASSLGDRGRYNEQFF.

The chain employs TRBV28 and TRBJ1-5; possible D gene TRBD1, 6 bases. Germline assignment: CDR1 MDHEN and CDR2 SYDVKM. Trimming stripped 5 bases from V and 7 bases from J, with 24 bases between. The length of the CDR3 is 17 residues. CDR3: CASSPGRTASPNQPQHF. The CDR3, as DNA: TGTGCCAGCAGTCCGGGACGGACAGCCAGTCCCAACCAGCCCCAGCATTTT.

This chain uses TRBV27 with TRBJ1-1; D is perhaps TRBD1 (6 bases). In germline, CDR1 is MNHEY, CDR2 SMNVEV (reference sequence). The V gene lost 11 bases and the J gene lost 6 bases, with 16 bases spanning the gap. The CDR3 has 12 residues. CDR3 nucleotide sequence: TGTGCCTCCCTGGGGGCGGGCGCTGAAGCTTTCTTT. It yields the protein CASLGAGAEAFF.

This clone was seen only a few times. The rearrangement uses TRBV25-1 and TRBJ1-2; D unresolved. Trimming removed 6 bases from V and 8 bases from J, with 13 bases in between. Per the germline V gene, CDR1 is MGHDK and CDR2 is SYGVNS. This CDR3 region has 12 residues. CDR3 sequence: CASRGLSMGYTF. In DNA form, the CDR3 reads TGTGCCAGCAGGGGCTTAAGTATGGGCTACACCTTC.

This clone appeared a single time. The chain's CDR3 is CASSPGTGFIEAFF. CDR3 nucleotide sequence: TGTGCCAGTTCCCCGGGGACAGGGTTCATAGAAGCTTTCTTT. The J gene is TRBJ1-1, the V gene TRBV19; 9 bases line up with TRBD1. Germline loops: CDR1 LNHDA, CDR2 SQIVND (reference sequence). The CDR3 extends over 14 amino acids. Germline trimming cut 8 bases from V and 8 bases from J; bases unmatched to any gene: 12.

The CDR3 DNA is TGTGCCATCAGTGAGGTTAGCGGTAGCACAGATACGCAGTATTTT. Encoded protein: CAISEVSGSTDTQYF. The genes are TRBV10-3 and TRBJ2-3; perhaps TRBD2 as D (6 bases). This CDR3 is 15 amino acids long. The V end was cut by 2 bases, the J end by 0 bases, with 9 bases between. Germline CDR1 is ENHRY and CDR2 is SYGVKD.

The CDR3 here is CASSPGLADYEQYF. The CDR3 DNA reads as TGTGCCAGCAGCCCGGGACTAGCGGACTACGAGCAGTACTTC. The chain links TRBV5-6 to TRBJ2-7; 11 bases line up with TRBD2. The CDR3 extends over 14 amino acids. V gave up 4 bases and J gave up 3 bases; unmatched junction bases: 3. Germline assignment: CDR1 SGHDT and CDR2 YYEEEE.

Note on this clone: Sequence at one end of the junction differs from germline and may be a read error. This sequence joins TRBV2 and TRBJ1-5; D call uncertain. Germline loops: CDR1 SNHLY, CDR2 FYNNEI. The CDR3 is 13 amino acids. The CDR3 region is CASSYSSDSAPAF. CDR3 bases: TGTGCCAGCAGTTATAGTAGCGACTCAGCCCCAGCATTT.

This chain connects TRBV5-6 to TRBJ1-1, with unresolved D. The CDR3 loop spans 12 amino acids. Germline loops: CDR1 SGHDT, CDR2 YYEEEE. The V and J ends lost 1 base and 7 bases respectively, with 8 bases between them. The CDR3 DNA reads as TGTGCCAGCAGCTTGTCGGTCGGTGAAGCTTTCTTT. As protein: CASSLSVGEAFF.